This T cell receptor (beta chain) was sequenced for a study of T cell responses to AZD1222 COVID-19 vaccine. Sequencing used immunoSEQ multiplex PCR; TCRdb keeps in-frame clones, though not all of them. Among under 150,000 clones listed, about 90% were seen once. A remark on this clone: Its antigen is unknown.

Whole-study results and caveats: Researchers report vaccine-associated CD4 TCRs spanning spike, with dominance at 160-218 and 743-854.

The length of the CDR3 is 15 residues. The V end lost 4 bases, the J end lost 2 bases, and 15 bases lay between the germline ends. Per the germline V gene, CDR1 is LGHNA and CDR2 is YSLEER. The material sequenced was peripheral blood, taken on day 0 of AZD1222 vaccination. The receptor comes from an adult in good health. The genes are TRBV4-3 and TRBJ2-7; D might be TRBD1 (5 bases). The CDR3, as DNA: TGCGCCAGCAGCCCGACGGTAGGGGCGGCCTACGAGCAGTACTTC. Encoded protein: CASSPTVGAAYEQYF.